This TCR beta chain was recorded in a study of blood T cell repertoires in COVID-19. Some clones are missing from TCRdb's copy, which holds only in-frame ones; the method was immunoSEQ multiplex PCR. The sample has 200,000 to 250,000 clones, about 90% seen once. The CDR3 extends over 15 amino acids. V gave up 5 bases and J gave up 3 bases; unmatched junction bases: 8. CDR1 is LNHDA, CDR2 SQIVND, per germline (reference sequence). This chain joins TRBV19 and TRBJ1-1; 8 bases line up with TRBD1. Sequencing was carried out using peripheral blood. The TCR was taken from a man in his forties with active or convalescent COVID-19. The CDR3 loop is CASSVQGGVYTEAFF. Written as DNA, the CDR3 is TGTGCCAGTAGTGTACAGGGGGGCGTTTACACTGAAGCTTTCTTT.